The 4 T cell receptor beta chains given below trace back to one sample, sequenced in a study of control samples from healthy donors and cancer patients (dated by TCRdb to the early 2020s). The method behind the library was the immunoSEQ multiplex PCR assay. In TCRdb, the immuneACCESS table is reduced to in-frame sequences with V and J assigned. These tables do not hold every clone; where another copy was compared, an unresolved V gene accounts for under half, and the others remain unexplained. The sample has over 110,000 clones on record, roughly 92% of them singletons. Clones ranked in the top ten supply approximately 11% of the sample. Sequencing was done on a sample of blood. The receptor set was obtained from a man between 25 and 39 years old in good health.

The gene calls are TRBV9 and TRBJ2-1, with TRBD2 matching over 14 bases. V lost 4 bases, J lost 10 bases, and 7 bases stayed unmatched. CDR3 length: 15 amino acids. Germline V gene sequence: CDR1 SGDLS, CDR2 YYNGEE. CDR3 DNA sequence: TGTGCCAGCAGCCGGGGACTAGCGGGAGTGGTCGAGCAGTTCTTC. Its protein is CASSRGLAGVVEQFF.

For the CDR3, the DNA is TGTGCCAGTAGTGCCCATCTCTCTGGAAACACCATATATTTT. It translates to CASSAHLSGNTIYF. V is TRBV19 and J is TRBJ1-3, with D unresolved. Germline assignment: CDR1 LNHDA and CDR2 SQIVND (reference sequence). This CDR3 comprises 14 residues. The V and J ends lost 5 bases and 0 bases respectively, with 8 bases between them.

J is TRBJ1-6 and V is TRBV14, with D perhaps matching TRBD1 (6 bases). V was shortened by 1 base and J by 7 bases, with 8 bases between the two germline ends. Germline CDR1 SGHDN, CDR2 FVKESK. The CDR3 totals 14 residues. The CDR3, as DNA: TGTGCCAGCAGCCAAGGGACAGTCAATTCACCCCTCCACTTT. This gives the protein CASSQGTVNSPLHF.

The rearrangement uses TRBV18 and TRBJ2-7, with 12 bases matching TRBD2. The ends lost 2 bases at V and 3 bases at J; junction bases unmatched: 2. In germline, CDR1 is KGHSH, CDR2 LQKENI. This CDR3 comprises 15 residues. DNA of the CDR3: TGTGCCAGCTCACCAACTAGCGGGAGGTACTACGAGCAGTACTTC. It translates to CASSPTSGRYYEQYF.